This T cell receptor beta chain was sequenced during a study of T cells in Graves' hyperthyroidism and ophthalmopathy. General study results and limits: The model foresaw ophthalmopathy a median about 6.1 months prior to onset. Classification by a 13 V-J model distinguished ophthalmopathy from stable hyperthyroidism.

This clonotype was detected a few times. The antigen remains undetermined. Lactation, pregnancy, other autoimmune disease or uncontrolled infection excluded patients. Fresh peripheral blood, around 9.3 ml, was the source of the PBMCs. The investigators amplified TCR beta CDR3 regions from RNA transcripts. The TCR CDR3 first-round RT-PCR relied on the HTBI primer set. TCRdb re-derived calls from the multiplex PCR reads in MiXCR, one entry per CDR3 protein. The table includes roughly 520,000 distinct CDR3 sequences, approximately 25% detected once. This clonotype originated in a woman aged 25 to 45 with Graves' ophthalmopathy. What was sequenced was blood.

The CDR3: CASSEAWLGGTDTQYF. CDR3 DNA: TGTGCCAGCAGTGAAGCGTGGCTGGGGGGCACAGATACGCAGTATTTT. The V and J genes are TRBV6-1 and TRBJ2-3; D may match TRBD1 or TRBD2 (5 bases each). CDR1 is MNHNS, CDR2 SASEGT, per germline. Between the trimmed V and J ends, which lost 0 bases and 1 base, there was a span of 11 bases. CDR3 length: 16 amino acids.